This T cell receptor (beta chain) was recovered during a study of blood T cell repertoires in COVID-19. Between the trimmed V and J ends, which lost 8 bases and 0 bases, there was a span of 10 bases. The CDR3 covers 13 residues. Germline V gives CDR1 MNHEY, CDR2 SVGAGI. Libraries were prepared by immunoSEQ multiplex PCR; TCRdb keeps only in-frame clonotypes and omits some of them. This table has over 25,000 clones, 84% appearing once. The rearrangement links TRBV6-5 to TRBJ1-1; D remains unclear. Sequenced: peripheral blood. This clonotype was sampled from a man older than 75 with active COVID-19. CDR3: CASSTFLNTEAFF. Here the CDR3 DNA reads TGTGCCAGCTCGACTTTTTTGAACACTGAAGCTTTCTTT.